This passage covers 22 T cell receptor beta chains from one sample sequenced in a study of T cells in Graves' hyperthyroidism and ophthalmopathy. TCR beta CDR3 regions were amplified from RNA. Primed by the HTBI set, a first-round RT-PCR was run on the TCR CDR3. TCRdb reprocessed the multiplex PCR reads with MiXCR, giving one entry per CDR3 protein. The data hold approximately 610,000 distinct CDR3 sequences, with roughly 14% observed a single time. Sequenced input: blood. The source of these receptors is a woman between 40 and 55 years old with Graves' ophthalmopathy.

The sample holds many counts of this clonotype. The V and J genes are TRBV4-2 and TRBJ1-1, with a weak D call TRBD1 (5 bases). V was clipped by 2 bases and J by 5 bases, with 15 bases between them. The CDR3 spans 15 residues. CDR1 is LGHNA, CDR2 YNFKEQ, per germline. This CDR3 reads CASSQTAGYVTEAFF. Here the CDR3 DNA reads TGTGCCAGCAGCCAAACCGCAGGGTATGTGACTGAAGCTTTCTTT.

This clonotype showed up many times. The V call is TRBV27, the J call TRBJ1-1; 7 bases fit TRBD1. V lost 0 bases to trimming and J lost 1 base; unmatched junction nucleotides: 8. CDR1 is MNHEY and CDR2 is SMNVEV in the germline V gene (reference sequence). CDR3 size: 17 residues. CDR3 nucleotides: TGTGCCAGCAGTTTATCGATGAGGGGGCAAGGGAACACTGAAGCTTTCTTT. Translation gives CASSLSMRGQGNTEAFF.

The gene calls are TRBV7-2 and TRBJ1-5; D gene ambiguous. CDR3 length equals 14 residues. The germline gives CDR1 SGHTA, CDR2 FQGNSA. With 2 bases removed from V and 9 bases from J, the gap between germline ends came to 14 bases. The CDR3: CASSLQPPITPQHF. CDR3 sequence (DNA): TGTGCCAGCAGCTTACAGCCGCCCATCACGCCCCAGCATTTT.

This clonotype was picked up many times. The CDR3 DNA reads as TGTGCCAGCAGCCAAAGCGGGAGAAACTCCTACGAGCAGTACTTC. It codes for CASSQSGRNSYEQYF. This chain links TRBV28 with TRBJ2-7; 8 nucleotides align to TRBD2. This CDR3 is 15 amino acids long. CDR1 and CDR2 from the germline V gene are MDHEN and SYDVKM. V dropped 6 bases and J dropped 0; count of bases not matched to a gene: 7.

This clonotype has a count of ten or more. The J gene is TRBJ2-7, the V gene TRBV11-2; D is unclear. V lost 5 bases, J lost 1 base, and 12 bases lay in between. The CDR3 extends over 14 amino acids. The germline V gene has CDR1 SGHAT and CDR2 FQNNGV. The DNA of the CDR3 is TGTGCCAGCAGCCCAAGACGAGATTCCTACGAGCAGTACTTC. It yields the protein CASSPRRDSYEQYF.

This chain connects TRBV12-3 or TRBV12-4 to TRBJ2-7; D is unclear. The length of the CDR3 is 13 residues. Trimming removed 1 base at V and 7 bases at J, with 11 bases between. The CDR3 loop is CASSLETAKEQYF. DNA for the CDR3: TGTGCCAGCAGTTTAGAGACGGCAAAGGAGCAGTACTTC.

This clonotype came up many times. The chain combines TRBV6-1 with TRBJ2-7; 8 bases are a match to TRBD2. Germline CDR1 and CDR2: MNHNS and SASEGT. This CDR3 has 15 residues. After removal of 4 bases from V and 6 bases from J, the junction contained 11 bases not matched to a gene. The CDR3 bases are TGTGCCAGCAGTGGCGTCTCAGCCGGGGGGGGCGAGCAGTACTTC. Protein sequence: CASSGVSAGGGEQYF.

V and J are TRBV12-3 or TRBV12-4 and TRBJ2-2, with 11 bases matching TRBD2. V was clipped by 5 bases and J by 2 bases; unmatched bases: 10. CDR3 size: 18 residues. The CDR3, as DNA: TGTGCCAGCAGTCCCGGGACTAGCGGAATTAAAAACACCGGGGAGCTGTTTTTT. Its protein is CASSPGTSGIKNTGELFF.

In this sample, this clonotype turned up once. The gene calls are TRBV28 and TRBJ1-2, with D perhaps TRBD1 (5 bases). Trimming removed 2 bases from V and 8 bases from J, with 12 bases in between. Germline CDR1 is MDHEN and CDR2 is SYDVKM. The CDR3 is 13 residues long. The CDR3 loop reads CASSLTGWNGYTF. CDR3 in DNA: TGTGCCAGCAGTTTAACAGGTTGGAACGGCTACACCTTC.

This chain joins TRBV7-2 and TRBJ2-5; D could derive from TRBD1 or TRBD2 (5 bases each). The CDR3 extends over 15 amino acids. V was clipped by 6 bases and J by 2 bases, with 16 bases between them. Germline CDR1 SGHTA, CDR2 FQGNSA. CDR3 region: CASSPGWRTQETQYF. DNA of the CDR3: TGTGCCAGCAGTCCTGGGTGGAGGACACAAGAGACCCAGTACTTC. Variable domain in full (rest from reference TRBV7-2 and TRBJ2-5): GAGVSQSPSNKVTEKGKDVELRCDPISGHTALYWYRQSLGQGLEFLIYFQGNSAPDKSGLPSDRFSAERTGGSVSTLTIQRTQQEDSAVYLCASSPGWRTQETQYFGPGTRLLVL.

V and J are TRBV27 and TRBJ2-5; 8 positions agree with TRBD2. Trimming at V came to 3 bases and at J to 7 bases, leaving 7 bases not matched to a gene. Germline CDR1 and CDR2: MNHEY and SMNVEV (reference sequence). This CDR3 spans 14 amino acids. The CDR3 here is CASSFDAGGWTQYF. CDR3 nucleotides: TGTGCCAGCAGTTTCGACGCGGGGGGCTGGACCCAGTACTTC.

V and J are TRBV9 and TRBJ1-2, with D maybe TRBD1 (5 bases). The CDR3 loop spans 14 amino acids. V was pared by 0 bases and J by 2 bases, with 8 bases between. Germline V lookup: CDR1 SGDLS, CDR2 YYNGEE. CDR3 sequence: CASSVDGGNYGYTF. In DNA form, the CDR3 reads TGTGCCAGCAGCGTAGACGGGGGAAACTATGGCTACACCTTC.

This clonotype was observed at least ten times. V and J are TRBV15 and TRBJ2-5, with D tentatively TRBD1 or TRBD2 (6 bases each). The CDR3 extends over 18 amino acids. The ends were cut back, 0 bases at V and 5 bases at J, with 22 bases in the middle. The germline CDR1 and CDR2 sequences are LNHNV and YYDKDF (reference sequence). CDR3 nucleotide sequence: TGTGCCACCAGCAGAGATCCCTCACGCCCGAGAGGGGGGGAGACCCAGTACTTC. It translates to CATSRDPSRPRGGETQYF.

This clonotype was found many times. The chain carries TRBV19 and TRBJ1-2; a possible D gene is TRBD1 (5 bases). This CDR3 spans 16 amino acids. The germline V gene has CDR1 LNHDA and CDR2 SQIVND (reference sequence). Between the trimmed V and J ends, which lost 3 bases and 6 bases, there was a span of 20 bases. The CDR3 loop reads CASSIHLEGQRNGYTF. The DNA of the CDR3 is TGTGCCAGTAGTATTCACTTGGAGGGGCAGAGGAATGGCTACACCTTC.

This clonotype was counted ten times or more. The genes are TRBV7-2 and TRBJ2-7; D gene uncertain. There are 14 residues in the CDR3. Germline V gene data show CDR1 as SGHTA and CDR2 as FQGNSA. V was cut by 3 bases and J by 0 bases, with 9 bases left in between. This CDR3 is CASSLDGPSYEQYF. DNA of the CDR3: TGTGCCAGCAGCTTGGACGGACCCTCCTACGAGCAGTACTTC.

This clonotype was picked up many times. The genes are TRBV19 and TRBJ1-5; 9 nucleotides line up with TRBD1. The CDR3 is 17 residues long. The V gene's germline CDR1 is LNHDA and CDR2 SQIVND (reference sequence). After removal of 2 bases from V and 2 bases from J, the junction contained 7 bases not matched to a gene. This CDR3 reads CASSILRDRAGNQPQHF. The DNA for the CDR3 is TGTGCCAGTAGTATACTCCGGGACAGGGCCGGCAATCAGCCCCAGCATTTT.

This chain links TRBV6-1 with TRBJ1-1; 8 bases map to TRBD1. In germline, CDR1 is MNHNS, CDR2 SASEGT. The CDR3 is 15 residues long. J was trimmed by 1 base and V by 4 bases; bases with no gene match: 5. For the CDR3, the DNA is TGTGCCAGCAGTGGACAGGGGTTGGGGAACACTGAAGCTTTCTTT. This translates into CASSGQGLGNTEAFF.

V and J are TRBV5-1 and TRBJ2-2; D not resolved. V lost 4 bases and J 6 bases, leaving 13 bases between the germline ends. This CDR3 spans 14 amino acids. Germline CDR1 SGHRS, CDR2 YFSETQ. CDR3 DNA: TGCGCCAGCAGCAGCTTGGACGCGGCCGGGGAGCTGTTTTTT. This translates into CASSSLDAAGELFF.

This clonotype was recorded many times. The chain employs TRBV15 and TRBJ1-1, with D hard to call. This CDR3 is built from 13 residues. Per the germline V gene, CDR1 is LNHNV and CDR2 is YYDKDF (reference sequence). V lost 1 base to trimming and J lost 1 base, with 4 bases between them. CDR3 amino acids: CATSRAANTEAFF. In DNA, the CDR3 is TGTGCCACCAGCAGAGCCGCGAACACTGAAGCTTTCTTT.

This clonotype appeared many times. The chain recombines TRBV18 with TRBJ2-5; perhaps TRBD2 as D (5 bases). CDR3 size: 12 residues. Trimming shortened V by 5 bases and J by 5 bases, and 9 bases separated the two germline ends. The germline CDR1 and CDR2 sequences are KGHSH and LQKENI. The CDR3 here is CASSIASETQYF. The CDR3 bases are TGTGCCAGCTCAATAGCGAGTGAGACCCAGTACTTC.

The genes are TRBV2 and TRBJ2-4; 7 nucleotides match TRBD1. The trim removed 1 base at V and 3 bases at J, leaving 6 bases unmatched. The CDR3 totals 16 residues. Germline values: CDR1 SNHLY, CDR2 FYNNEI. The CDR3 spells CASSEGRTGSKNIQYF. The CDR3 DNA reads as TGTGCCAGCAGTGAAGGGCGGACAGGAAGCAAAAACATTCAGTACTTC.

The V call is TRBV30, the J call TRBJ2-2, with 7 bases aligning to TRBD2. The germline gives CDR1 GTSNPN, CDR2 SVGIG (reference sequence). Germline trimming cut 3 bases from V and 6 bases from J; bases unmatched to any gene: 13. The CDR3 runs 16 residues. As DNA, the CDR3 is TGTGCCTGGAGCCAGGGAGGACTAGAAGGTTCCGGGGAGCTGTTTTTT. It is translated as CAWSQGGLEGSGELFF.